This T cell receptor (beta chain) derives from a study of T cell responses to AZD1222 COVID-19 vaccine. The CDR3 covers 13 residues. V lost 3 bases and J lost 8; bases outside the gene matches: 5. Per the germline V gene, CDR1 is SQVTM and CDR2 is ANQGSEA. Study-wide points: Of spike-specific TCRs, nearly half reportedly target regions left unmutated in variants. Only five to seven AZD1222 recipients were seropositive at baseline. Repertoires were sampled only after the peak T cell response.

Using immunoSEQ multiplex PCR, the repertoire was profiled, and TCRdb retains in-frame clones only, with some absent. The sample contains more than 100,000 clones, 91% of which appear only once. As regards this clone: Its antigen remains unidentified.

The receptor was derived from an adult in good health. Sequencing was performed on peripheral blood, taken on day 0 of AZD1222 vaccination. The chain is built from TRBV29-1 and TRBJ1-2; 11 bases map to TRBD1. The CDR3 loop reads CSVDWGTGGGYTF. The DNA of the CDR3 is TGCAGCGTTGATTGGGGGACAGGGGGAGGCTACACCTTC.